The 3 T cell receptor beta chains below were found in one sample sequenced in a study of shared clonotypes between healthy human individuals. Naive-designated CD8 cells lacked CD45RO, were positively enriched for CCR7, and omitted terminally differentiated effector memory CD45RA+ cells. Clones were read by immunoSEQ multiplex PCR, and TCRdb kept only the in-frame ones, dropping some. The repertoire has some 2,000,000 clones, about 95% of them found once; the top ten carry roughly 1%. The sequenced sample was naive CD8+ T cells sorted from blood. These receptor sequences come from a man aged 18 to 35 in good health.

The chain combines TRBV9 with TRBJ2-3; 8 bases align to TRBD1. V shed 1 base and J 3 bases; nucleotides not matched to a gene: 7. The CDR3 extends over 16 amino acids. CDR1 is SGDLS and CDR2 is YYNGEE in the germline V gene. CDR3 in amino acids: CASSVPDRVETDTQYF. The CDR3 nucleotides read TGTGCCAGCAGCGTACCGGACAGGGTAGAGACAGATACGCAGTATTTT.

This chain connects TRBV2 to TRBJ2-7; tentatively, D is TRBD1 (5 bases). The ends were cut back, 2 bases at V and 6 bases at J, with 11 bases in the middle. This CDR3 region has 13 residues. Germline V gene lookup returns CDR1 SNHLY and CDR2 FYNNEI. CDR3 sequence reads: CASSERVGREQYF. The CDR3 nucleotides read TGTGCCAGCAGTGAAAGGGTGGGGCGCGAGCAGTACTTC.

The chain joins TRBV5-6 to TRBJ2-3; perhaps D is TRBD1 or TRBD2 (6 bases each). With 6 bases removed from V and 0 bases from J, the gap between germline ends came to 20 bases. The length of the CDR3 is 17 residues. Germline V gene lookup returns CDR1 SGHDT and CDR2 YYEEEE. The CDR3 loop reads CASIHQSTGTSTDTQYF. CDR3 in DNA: TGTGCCAGCATCCATCAGTCAACAGGGACTAGCACAGATACGCAGTATTTT.